Below are 29 T cell receptor beta chains sequenced from a single sample in a study of T cells after yellow fever vaccination. TCRdb re-derived calls from the 5' RACE reads in MiXCR, one entry per CDR3 protein. The top ten hold about 0.73% of the sample, which has around 140,000 distinct CDR3 sequences, 6.5% to 8.5% seen once. The sequences come from CD4+ T cells sorted from PBMCs, collected 5 days after the yellow fever booster vaccination. The receptors originated from a man aged 25-45 years who received the YFV17D yellow fever vaccine.

This clonotype was recorded at least ten times. J is TRBJ2-3 and V is TRBV10-3; D possibly corresponds to TRBD2 (6 bases). The germline gives CDR1 ENHRY, CDR2 SYGVKD. The V end was cut by 1 base, the J end by 2 bases, with 13 bases between. This CDR3 has 16 residues. DNA of the CDR3: TGTGCCATCAGTGAGTGGGACTCGCTAACCACAGATACGCAGTATTTT. It translates to CAISEWDSLTTDTQYF.

This clonotype was observed at least ten times. The gene calls are TRBV4-2 and TRBJ2-1; 7 nucleotides align to TRBD2. The CDR3 consists of 16 residues. Germline V gene data show CDR1 as LGHNA and CDR2 as YNFKEQ. J was trimmed by 1 base and V by 2 bases; bases with no gene match: 5. The CDR3, as DNA: TGTGCCAGCAGCCAAAACCCTAGCGGTTCCTACAATGAGCAGTTCTTC. Its translation is CASSQNPSGSYNEQFF.

This clonotype was seen ten or more times. This rearrangement joins TRBV4-2 to TRBJ1-2, with 9 bases lining up with TRBD1. This CDR3 comprises 15 residues. The V and J ends lost 1 base and 8 bases, in that order; junction bases with no gene match: 8. CDR1 is LGHNA and CDR2 is YNFKEQ in the germline V gene. The CDR3 protein is CASSQGAGTGYGYTF. CDR3 DNA: TGTGCCAGCAGCCAAGGGGCCGGGACAGGGTACGGCTACACCTTC.

This clonotype was found many times. This sequence joins TRBV7-2 and TRBJ1-6; D is unresolved. From germline, CDR1 is SGHTA and CDR2 FQGNSA. Trimming pared 1 base from V and 7 bases from J, leaving 8 bases between. The CDR3 covers 14 residues. This chain's CDR3 is CASSLDTGNSPLHF. The CDR3 DNA is TGTGCCAGCAGCTTAGACACCGGGAATTCACCCCTCCACTTT.

This clonotype was detected ten times or more. V is TRBV2 and J is TRBJ2-3; 14 bases are shared with TRBD2. The CDR3 spans 16 residues. The V segment lost 4 bases and the J segment 6 bases; nucleotides outside the gene matches: 6. Germline V lookup: CDR1 SNHLY, CDR2 FYNNEI. CDR3 DNA sequence: TGTGCCAGCAGTGCTCGGACTAGCGGGAGGTCCGATACGCAGTATTTT. Its translation: CASSARTSGRSDTQYF.

This clonotype was recorded at least ten times. The chain is built from TRBV20-1 and TRBJ2-1; 7 nucleotides agree with TRBD1. The trim removed 5 bases at V and 4 bases at J, leaving 8 bases unmatched. Germline CDR1 DFQATT, CDR2 SNEGSKA (reference sequence). This CDR3 region has 14 residues. The CDR3 here is CSARQGEKYNEQFF. CDR3 sequence (DNA): TGCAGTGCTCGGCAGGGGGAAAAATACAATGAGCAGTTCTTC.

This clonotype was recorded many times. The J gene is TRBJ2-3, the V gene TRBV20-1, with D tentatively TRBD2 (8 bases). V lost 8 bases and J 6 bases, leaving 27 bases between the germline ends. The CDR3 loop spans 16 amino acids. Germline loops: CDR1 DFQATT, CDR2 SNEGSKA (reference sequence). CDR3 in amino acids: CSTTLREGAGSDTQYF. As DNA, the CDR3 is TGCAGTACCACCCTCCGGGAGGGGGCAGGATCGGATACGCAGTATTTT.

This clonotype showed up many times. The genes are TRBV6-2 or TRBV6-3 and TRBJ1-1; D gene unclear. The ends were cut back, 0 bases at V and 6 bases at J, with 8 bases in the middle. The CDR3 is 13 amino acids. Germline V CDR1 and CDR2: MNHEY, SVGEGT. The CDR3 here is CASSYSVSPEAFF. The CDR3 DNA is TGTGCCAGCAGTTACTCTGTCAGCCCTGAAGCTTTCTTT.

This clonotype came up many times. The chain couples TRBV28 to TRBJ2-4, with D perhaps TRBD2 (5 bases). Looked up from germline, CDR1 is MDHEN and CDR2 is SYDVKM. This CDR3 comprises 17 residues. V lost 3 bases and J 0 bases, leaving 15 bases between the germline ends. In DNA form, the CDR3 reads TGTGCCAGCAGTTTGGAGGTCTCCCATCCAGCCAAAAACATTCAGTACTTC. Encoded protein: CASSLEVSHPAKNIQYF.

This clonotype was seen at least ten times. The chain couples TRBV27 to TRBJ2-1; 7 bases line up with TRBD1. The V and J ends lost 3 bases and 10 bases, in that order; junction bases with no gene match: 15. Germline-derived CDR1 and CDR2 are MNHEY and SMNVEV (reference sequence). This CDR3 region has 16 residues. Written as DNA, the CDR3 is TGTGCCAGCAGTTTGCGGACAGGACAATTGGGGTACGAGCAGTTCTTC. Residues: CASSLRTGQLGYEQFF.

At least ten counts were recorded for this clonotype. The J gene is TRBJ2-2, the V gene TRBV3-1; D ambiguous. CDR1 is LGHDT and CDR2 is YNNKEL in the germline V gene (reference sequence). V lost 5 bases, J lost 1 base, and 8 bases lay in between. The CDR3 is made up of 14 amino acids. The CDR3 DNA sequence: TGTGCCAGCAGCAGGTCTTGGAACACCGGGGAGCTGTTTTTT. This codes for CASSRSWNTGELFF. The complete variable domain, with remaining parts taken from reference TRBV3-1 and TRBJ2-2, reads DTAVSQTPKYLVTQMGNDKSIKCEQNLGHDTMYWYKQDSKKFLKIMFSYNNKELIINETVPNRFSPKSPDKAHLNLHINSLELGDSAVYFCASSRSWNTGELFFGEGSRLTVL.

This clonotype came up many times. This chain links TRBV18 with TRBJ2-7; D might be TRBD1 (5 bases). Germline CDR1 reads KGHSH; CDR2 reads LQKENI. The CDR3 covers 13 residues. Trimming removed 6 bases from V and 2 bases from J, with 11 bases in between. The CDR3 is CASSPGATYEQYF. DNA for the CDR3: TGTGCCAGCTCCCCTGGGGCGACCTACGAGCAGTACTTC.

The rearrangement uses TRBV7-2 and TRBJ2-7, with 7 bases identical to TRBD2. The V segment lost 2 bases and the J segment 6 bases; nucleotides outside the gene matches: 4. Germline V gene sequence: CDR1 SGHTA, CDR2 FQGNSA. The CDR3 loop spans 13 amino acids. The CDR3 coding sequence is TGTGCCAGCAGCTTACCCGGGACTACCGAGCAGTACTTC. It yields the protein CASSLPGTTEQYF.

Ten or more counts support this clonotype. The rearrangement uses TRBV5-6 and TRBJ2-5; 7 nucleotides line up with TRBD1. The CDR3 covers 14 residues. The germline gives CDR1 SGHDT, CDR2 YYEEEE. Trimming took 5 bases from V and 4 from J; bases not matched to a gene: 8. In nucleotides, the CDR3 is TGTGCCAGCAGGAAAAACAGGGGCGTAGAGACCCAGTACTTC. Translating it yields CASRKNRGVETQYF.

In the case of this clonotype: A much larger clone is a single base away; this may be a read error. The chain links TRBV20-1 to TRBJ1-2; D is unresolved. This CDR3 spans 14 amino acids. Germline CDR1 reads DFQATT; CDR2 reads SNEGSKA (reference sequence). Trimming pared 5 bases from V and 4 bases from J, leaving 17 bases between. CDR3 DNA sequence: TGCAGTGCTGGCAACAGCGGAGCTAGCTATGGCTACACCTTC. This translates into CSAGNSGASYGYTF.

This clonotype appeared many times. The chain links TRBV5-5 to TRBJ2-2, with TRBD1 as a possible D gene (6 bases). V was clipped by 1 base and J by 4 bases, with 14 bases between them. Germline assignment: CDR1 SGHKS and CDR2 YYEKEE (reference sequence). The CDR3 loop spans 16 amino acids. The CDR3 loop reads CASSLIRGRGTGELFF. The CDR3 bases are TGTGCCAGCAGCTTGATCAGGGGACGAGGCACCGGGGAGCTGTTTTTT.

In its sample, this clonotype was seen many times. The V and J genes are TRBV7-2 and TRBJ2-1; TRBD2 is a possible D gene (6 bases). From germline, CDR1 is SGHTA and CDR2 FQGNSA. CDR3 length: 13 residues. V was shortened by 5 bases and J by 5 bases, with 10 bases between the two germline ends. Here the CDR3 DNA reads TGTGCCAGCAGCCGGGAGAGAAACAATGAGCAGTTCTTC. Translating gives CASSRERNNEQFF.

This clonotype was counted at least ten times. The J gene is TRBJ2-1, the V gene TRBV28, with 13 positions matching TRBD2. Per germline, CDR1 MDHEN and CDR2 SYDVKM. V gave up 7 bases and J gave up 6 bases; unmatched junction bases: 6. The CDR3 runs to 15 residues. The CDR3 protein is CASKTGTSGINEQFF. The CDR3 DNA is TGTGCCAGCAAAACCGGGACTAGCGGGATCAATGAGCAGTTCTTC.

At least ten counts were recorded for this clonotype. J is TRBJ2-2 and V is TRBV20-1; 9 bases fit TRBD2. Germline V gene sequence: CDR1 DFQATT, CDR2 SNEGSKA (reference sequence). The CDR3 runs 14 residues. The V and J ends lost 4 bases and 4 bases, in that order; junction bases with no gene match: 4. The CDR3 reads CSAIIAGATGELFF. CDR3 in DNA: TGCAGTGCTATAATAGCGGGGGCCACCGGGGAGCTGTTTTTT.

This clonotype was seen many times. The chain links TRBV7-2 to TRBJ2-7; D may be TRBD1 or TRBD2 (5 bases each). Between the trimmed V and J ends, which lost 5 bases and 6 bases, there was a span of 20 bases. Germline V gives CDR1 SGHTA, CDR2 FQGNSA. CDR3 length: 15 amino acids. CDR3 in amino acids: CASSVTLSDTSEQYF. CDR3 nucleotide sequence: TGTGCCAGCAGCGTGACCCTTTCGGACACTAGCGAGCAGTACTTC.

This clonotype has at least ten counts. J is TRBJ1-5 and V is TRBV20-1, with a tentative D call TRBD1 (5 bases). V was shortened by 3 bases and J by 6 bases, with 15 bases between the two germline ends. This CDR3 region has 14 residues. CDR1 and CDR2 (germline): DFQATT, SNEGSKA (reference sequence). CDR3 sequence (DNA): TGCAGTGCTAGTGGAGGCAGGAGGGGTCAGCCCCAGCATTTT. It encodes CSASGGRRGQPQHF.

The rearrangement links TRBV20-1 to TRBJ2-3, with 7 positions matching TRBD2. The V gene end was trimmed by 5 bases and the J gene end by 4 bases; junction bases not matched to a gene: 3. CDR1 is DFQATT, CDR2 SNEGSKA, per germline (reference sequence). The CDR3 consists of 12 residues. CDR3 DNA: TGCAGTGCTGGAGGGAGGGCAGATACGCAGTATTTT. Its protein is CSAGGRADTQYF.

This clonotype was seen ten or more times. The chain has TRBV6-4 and TRBJ2-3; D is unclear. V was clipped by 2 bases and J by 2 bases, with 14 bases between them. The CDR3 has 16 amino acids. CDR1 is MRHNA, CDR2 SNTAGT, per germline. The DNA of the CDR3 is TGTGCCAGCAGTGACGATACATCCAGACACACAGATACGCAGTATTTT. Translated: CASSDDTSRHTDTQYF.

At least ten counts were recorded for this clonotype. The chain combines TRBV30 with TRBJ2-3, with D possibly TRBD2 on 5 matching bases. Germline CDR1 GTSNPN, CDR2 SVGIG (reference sequence). The V end was cut by 3 bases, the J end by 0 bases, with 7 bases between. The CDR3 runs to 13 residues. The CDR3 DNA is TGTGCCTGGAGCCGGGATAGCACAGATACGCAGTATTTT. It translates to CAWSRDSTDTQYF.

The chain uses TRBV3-1 and TRBJ1-1, with D perhaps matching TRBD1 (5 bases). The CDR3 extends over 15 amino acids. The V end was cut by 2 bases, the J end by 5 bases, with 15 bases between. CDR1 is LGHDT, CDR2 YNNKEL, per germline (reference sequence). This chain's CDR3 is CASSQIRGRETEAFF. Here the CDR3 DNA reads TGTGCCAGCAGCCAAATCCGGGGGAGGGAAACTGAAGCTTTCTTT.

The chain couples TRBV7-2 to TRBJ2-3; 7 bases align to TRBD2. V dropped 2 bases and J dropped 5; count of bases not matched to a gene: 10. The CDR3 runs 16 residues. CDR1 is SGHTA, CDR2 FQGNSA, per germline. The CDR3 sequence: CASSLLGAGQGDTQYF. The CDR3 nucleotides are TGTGCCAGCAGCTTATTAGGAGCGGGGCAGGGAGATACGCAGTATTTT.

This clonotype was observed at least ten times. The chain employs TRBV5-1 and TRBJ2-3, with a tentative D call TRBD1 (6 bases). Germline-derived CDR1 and CDR2 are SGHRS and YFSETQ. Deletions cut 4 bases from V and 3 bases from J, with 12 bases between. The CDR3 sequence is 14 residues long. As DNA, the CDR3 is TGCGCCAGCAGCAGTTCAGGGGTGACAGATACGCAGTATTTT. It encodes CASSSSGVTDTQYF.

A word on this clonotype: An end of the junction differs from the germline gene, which may be a read error. The CDR3 loop is CVSSQPMRSEQETQYF. DNA for the CDR3: TGTGTCAGCAGTCAGCCCATGCGTAGTGAACAAGAGACCCAGTACTTC. The genes are TRBV7-1 and TRBJ2-5, with unresolved D. TRBV7-1 has ORF status, its function being uncertain. This CDR3 has 16 amino acids.

This clonotype was picked up many times. V usage is TRBV7-2 and J usage is TRBJ2-7; D remains unclear. Trimming left V 3 bases short and J 6 bases short, with 12 bases between. Germline CDR1 reads SGHTA; CDR2 reads FQGNSA. CDR3 length: 13 residues. As DNA, the CDR3 is TGTGCCAGCAGCTTGGGTTCCCGCCGCGAGCAGTACTTC. Its protein is CASSLGSRREQYF. The complete variable domain, with remaining parts taken from reference TRBV7-2 and TRBJ2-7, reads GAGVSQSPSNKVTEKGKDVELRCDPISGHTALYWYRQSLGQGLEFLIYFQGNSAPDKSGLPSDRFSAERTGGSVSTLTIQRTQQEDSAVYLCASSLGSRREQYFGPGTRLTVT.